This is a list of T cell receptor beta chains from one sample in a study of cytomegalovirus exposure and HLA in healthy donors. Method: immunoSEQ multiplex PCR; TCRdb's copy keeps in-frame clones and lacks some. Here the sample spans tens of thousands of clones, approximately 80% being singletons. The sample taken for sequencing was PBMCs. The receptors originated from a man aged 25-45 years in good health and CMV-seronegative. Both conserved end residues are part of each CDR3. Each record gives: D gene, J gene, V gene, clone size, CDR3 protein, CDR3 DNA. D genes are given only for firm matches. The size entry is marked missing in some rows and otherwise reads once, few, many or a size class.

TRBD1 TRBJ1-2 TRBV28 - CASSPGQGAFYGYTF TGTGCCAGCAGTCCGGGACAGGGAGCCTTCTATGGCTACACCTTC
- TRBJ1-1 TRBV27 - CASSSGGLNTEAFF TGTGCCAGCAGTTCCGGAGGACTGAACACTGAAGCTTTCTTT
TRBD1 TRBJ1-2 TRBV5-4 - CASSLQGADGYTF TGTGCCAGCAGCCTACAGGGGGCGGATGGCTACACCTTC
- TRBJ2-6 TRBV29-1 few CSVQGGSGANVLTF TGCAGCGTCCAAGGGGGATCTGGGGCCAACGTCCTGACTTTC
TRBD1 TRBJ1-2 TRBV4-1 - CASRPIYEIYRGRFDGYTF TGCGCCAGCAGACCCATTTACGAGATATACAGGGGGCGATTTGATGGCTACACCTTC
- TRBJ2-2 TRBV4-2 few CASSQDRRTANTGELFF TGTGCCAGCAGCCAAGACAGGAGGACAGCGAACACCGGGGAGCTGTTTTTT
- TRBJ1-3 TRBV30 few CAWQGEAFSGNTIYF TGTGCCTGGCAGGGTGAGGCCTTCTCTGGAAACACCATATATTTT
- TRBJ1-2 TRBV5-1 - CASSLGTIVYGYTF TGCGCCAGCAGCTTGGGGACAATTGTCTATGGCTACACCTTC
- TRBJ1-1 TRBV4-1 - CASSQVQTAEAFF TGCGCCAGCAGCCAGGTTCAAACGGCTGAAGCTTTCTTT
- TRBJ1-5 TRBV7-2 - CASSLAANGNQPQHF TGTGCCAGCAGCTTAGCCGCTAATGGCAATCAGCCCCAGCATTTT
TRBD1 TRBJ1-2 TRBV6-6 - CASRHSQGINGYTF TGTGCCAGCAGACATTCACAGGGGATTAATGGCTACACCTTC
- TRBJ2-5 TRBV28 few CASSLEGRLEETQYF TGTGCCAGCAGTTTGGAGGGGAGACTGGAAGAGACCCAGTACTTC
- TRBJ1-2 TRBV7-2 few CASSVGPNYGYTF TGTGCCAGCAGCGTAGGGCCTAACTATGGCTACACCTTC
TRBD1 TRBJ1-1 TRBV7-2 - CASSSTGRAEAFF TGTGCCAGCAGCTCGACAGGGAGAGCTGAAGCTTTCTTT
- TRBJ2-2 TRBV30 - CAWSVAFPGELFF TGTGCCTGGAGTGTAGCGTTTCCCGGGGAGCTGTTTTTT
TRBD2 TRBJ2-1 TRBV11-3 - CASSLQLAGVGEQFF TGTGCCAGCAGCTTGCAACTAGCGGGAGTTGGGGAGCAGTTCTTC
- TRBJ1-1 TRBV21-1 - CASSKAHGISGGGEAFF TGTGCCAGCAGCAAAGCGCATGGGATTTCGGGGGGAGGTGAAGCTTTCTTT
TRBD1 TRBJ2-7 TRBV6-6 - CASTHGQGPYEQYF TGTGCCAGCACCCACGGACAGGGCCCCTACGAGCAGTACTTC
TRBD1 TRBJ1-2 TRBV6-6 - CASSYEQGGYGYTF TGTGCCAGCAGTTACGAACAGGGGGGCTATGGCTACACCTTC
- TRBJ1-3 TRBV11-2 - CASSLSYESGNTIYF TGTGCCAGCAGCTTGTCGTACGAGTCTGGAAACACCATATATTTT
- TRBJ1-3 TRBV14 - CASSQAGTSGNTIYF TGTGCCAGCAGCCAAGCAGGCACCTCTGGAAACACCATATATTTT
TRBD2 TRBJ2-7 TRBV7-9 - CASSLVTSEYEQYF TGTGCCAGCAGCTTAGTAACTAGCGAGTACGAGCAGTACTTC
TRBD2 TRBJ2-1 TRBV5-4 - CASSPGLAGDGGEQFF TGTGCCAGCAGCCCAGGACTAGCGGGAGATGGGGGTGAGCAGTTCTTC
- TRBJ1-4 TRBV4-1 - CASSRGQNRNEKLFF TGCGCCAGCAGCCGAGGACAGAACCGTAATGAAAAACTGTTTTTT
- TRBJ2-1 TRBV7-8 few CASSLAYYSYNEQFF TGTGCCAGCAGCTTAGCATATTACTCCTACAATGAGCAGTTCTTC
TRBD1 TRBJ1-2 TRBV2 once CASSSGTGGERYGYTF TGTGCCAGCAGTTCCGGGACAGGGGGCGAACGCTATGGCTACACCTTC
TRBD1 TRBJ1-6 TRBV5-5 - CASSRDREMATNSPLHF TGTGCCAGCAGCAGAGACAGGGAGATGGCTACTAATTCACCCCTCCACTTT
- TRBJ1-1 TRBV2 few CASASPENTEAFF TGTGCCAGTGCGTCACCTGAGAACACTGAAGCTTTCTTT
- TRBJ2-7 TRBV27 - CASSLSLGAEQYF TGTGCCAGCAGTTTATCGCTTGGGGCAGAGCAGTACTTC
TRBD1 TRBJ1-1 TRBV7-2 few CASRPGQGLTEAFF TGTGCCAGCCGCCCGGGACAGGGGTTGACTGAAGCTTTCTTT
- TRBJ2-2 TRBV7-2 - CASSFTTHTGELFF TGTGCCAGCAGCTTTACTACCCACACCGGGGAGCTGTTTTTT
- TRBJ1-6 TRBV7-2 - CASSLQGSSYNSPLHF TGTGCCAGCAGCCTCCAGGGAAGCTCCTATAATTCACCCCTCCACTTT
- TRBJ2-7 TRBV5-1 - CASSAAGASYEQYF TGCGCCAGCAGCGCGGCGGGGGCCTCCTACGAGCAGTACTTC
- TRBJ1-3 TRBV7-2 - CASSPGQGNTIYF TGTGCCAGCAGCCCCGGACAAGGAAACACCATATATTTT
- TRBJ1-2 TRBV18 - CASSPQTGSEGYTF TGTGCCAGCTCACCTCAGACAGGCTCAGAAGGCTACACCTTC
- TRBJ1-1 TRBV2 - CASSARVGGTEAFF TGTGCCAGCAGCGCTAGGGTGGGGGGGACTGAAGCTTTCTTT